The present T cell receptor (beta chain) was sequenced within a study of control samples from healthy donors and cancer patients. Data came from immunoSEQ multiplex PCR; TCRdb stores just in-frame clones and leaves some out. The sample yields fewer than 200,000 clones, roughly 95% seen once. Input material: blood. The clonotype was recovered from a woman aged 30 to 39 in good health.

CDR3 sequence (DNA): TGTGCCAGCAGTGAATGGACAGACATATTGTCACCCCTCCACTTT. Amino acids: CASSEWTDILSPLHF. The chain uses TRBV2 and TRBJ1-6; tentatively, D is TRBD1 (6 bases). This CDR3 is built from 15 residues. With 2 bases removed from V and 10 bases from J, the gap between germline ends came to 15 bases. CDR1 and CDR2 from the germline V gene are SNHLY and FYNNEI.